This passage covers 11 T cell receptor beta chains from one sample sequenced in a study of blood T cell repertoires in COVID-19. Assay used: immunoSEQ multiplex PCR; TCRdb lists only in-frame clones, some missing. There are about 200,000 clones in the sample; about nine tenths occur only once, and around 2.3% lies in the top ten. The sequenced sample consisted of PBMCs or T cells enriched from blood (not recorded which). The receptors were gathered from a woman in her 30s who had recovered from COVID-19.

Regarding this clone: The junction shows a germline mismatch at one end, possibly a read error. The chain is built from TRBV7-2 and TRBJ2-1; TRBD2 matches at 16 bases. The CDR3 totals 15 residues. Germline values: CDR1 SGHTA, CDR2 FQGNSA. Here the CDR3 reads CASSKTGTSGGAWVF. CDR3 nucleotides: TGTGCCAGCAGCAAAACCGGGACTAGCGGGGGGGCCTGGGTCTTC.

This clone occurred a few times. The V and J genes are TRBV27 and TRBJ2-3; a possible D gene is TRBD2 (6 bases). Germline CDR1 is MNHEY and CDR2 is SMNVEV (reference sequence). The CDR3 is 13 residues long. V was clipped by 6 bases and J by 8 bases, with 15 bases between them. This CDR3 is CASSPWLEGTQYF. Written as DNA, the CDR3 is TGTGCCAGCAGCCCTTGGCTGGAGGGTACGCAGTATTTT.

The V call is TRBV18, the J call TRBJ1-2, with 8 bases fitting TRBD1. Trimming removed 6 bases from V and 5 bases from J; junction bases left unmatched: 8. CDR3 size: 14 residues. Germline V gives CDR1 KGHSH, CDR2 LQKENI. The CDR3 here is CASSPGQGEYGYTF. In DNA, the CDR3 is TGTGCCAGCTCGCCCGGACAGGGCGAATATGGCTACACCTTC.

J is TRBJ2-1 and V is TRBV6-6; 15 bases match TRBD2. V gave up 6 bases and J gave up 1 base; unmatched junction bases: 10. Per the germline V gene, CDR1 is MNHNY and CDR2 is SVGAGI (reference sequence). This CDR3 is 19 amino acids long. This CDR3 reads CASSRGLAGGSRSYNEQFF. CDR3 DNA: TGTGCCAGCAGCCGAGGACTAGCGGGAGGGAGTAGGTCCTACAATGAGCAGTTCTTC.

The chain carries TRBV7-6 and TRBJ2-5; 8 nucleotides match TRBD2. J gave up 2 bases and V 1 base, and 3 bases lay outside the gene matches. Germline assignment: CDR1 SGHVS and CDR2 FNYEAQ. The CDR3 is made up of 15 amino acids. CDR3 sequence: CASSLGSGAQETQYF. The CDR3, as DNA: TGTGCCAGCAGCTTAGGTAGCGGGGCGCAAGAGACCCAGTACTTC.

This clone showed up just a few times. The chain joins TRBV19 to TRBJ1-1; no clear D. Per germline, CDR1 LNHDA and CDR2 SQIVND (reference sequence). V gave up 5 bases and J gave up 3 bases, with 16 bases separating them. The CDR3 is 15 amino acids. The CDR3 spells CASSSMRGYDTEAFF. The CDR3 DNA reads TGTGCCAGTAGTTCAATGAGAGGGTACGACACTGAAGCTTTCTTT. Combining the CDR3 with reference TRBV19 and TRBJ1-1 gives the whole variable domain DGGITQSPKYLFRKEGQNVTLSCEQNLNHDAMYWYRQDPGQGLRLIYYSQIVNDFQKGDIAEGYSVSREKKESFPLTVTSAQKNPTAFYLCASSSMRGYDTEAFFGQGTRLTVV.

The gene calls are TRBV7-9 and TRBJ1-6; D perhaps matches TRBD1 (5 bases). The CDR3 consists of 13 residues. Germline V gene lookup returns CDR1 SEHNR and CDR2 FQNEAQ (reference sequence). V gave up 6 bases and J gave up 8 bases, with 11 bases separating them. The DNA of the CDR3 is TGTGCCAGCAGGTACAGGATTGATTCACCCCTCCACTTT. This gives the protein CASRYRIDSPLHF.

CDR3 region: CSALSGNTIYF. In nucleotides, the CDR3 is TGCAGTGCTTTATCTGGAAACACCATATATTTT. The chain recombines TRBV20-1 with TRBJ1-3; D ambiguous. Per the germline V gene, CDR1 is DFQATT and CDR2 is SNEGSKA (reference sequence). There are 11 residues in the CDR3. Trimming shortened V by 5 bases and J by 1 base, and 3 bases separated the two germline ends.

As to this clone: At the DNA level, this CDR3 is encoded by other sequences in the same sample as well. This rearrangement joins TRBV6-5 to TRBJ2-7, with 9 bases identical to TRBD1. The CDR3 runs to 15 residues. Germline CDR1 MNHEY, CDR2 SVGAGI. Trimming at V came to 4 bases and at J to 1 base, leaving 5 bases not matched to a gene. The CDR3 reads CASSSPGQGSYEQYF. The CDR3, as DNA: TGTGCCAGCAGTTCACCGGGACAGGGATCCTACGAGCAGTACTTC.

The CDR3 sequence: CASSQDRGLVGSGELFF. The CDR3, as DNA: TGTGCCAGCAGCCAAGATAGGGGACTAGTAGGTTCCGGGGAGCTGTTTTTT. The rearrangement uses TRBV3-1 (or the pseudogene TRBV3-2) and TRBJ2-2; 8 nucleotides match TRBD2. The CDR3 loop spans 17 amino acids. The junction had 9 bases not matched to a gene; V was cut back by 0 bases and J by 6 bases. Germline assignment: CDR1 LGHDT and CDR2 YNNKEL (reference sequence).

The chain carries TRBV30 and TRBJ2-1, with D possibly being TRBD2 (6 bases). The CDR3 consists of 14 residues. The V gene lost 0 bases and the J gene lost 7 bases, with 13 bases spanning the gap. CDR1 is GTSNPN, CDR2 SVGIG, per germline (reference sequence). CDR3 region: CAWSVGGSGNEQFF. The CDR3 DNA reads TGTGCCTGGAGTGTTGGGGGGAGTGGAAATGAGCAGTTCTTC. The whole variable domain, filled in from reference TRBV30 and TRBJ2-1, reads SQTIHQWPATLVQPVGSPLSLECTVEGTSNPNLYWYRQAAGRGLQLLFYSVGIGQISSEVPQNLSASRPQDRQFILSSKKLLLSDSGFYLCAWSVGGSGNEQFFGPGTRLTVL.